This TCR beta chain was identified during a study of cytomegalovirus exposure and HLA in healthy donors. The PCR employed 60 Vbeta primers together with 13 Jbeta primers. Sequencing used immunoSEQ multiplex PCR; TCRdb keeps in-frame clones, though not all of them. The data contain roughly 250,000 clones, 65% to 85% of them singletons. This clonotype originated in a female donor in good health and CMV-seronegative. Sequencing used PBMCs.

The CDR3 coding sequence is TGCGCCAGCAGCCGATACCCTCATTCGGGATCTTATGTCGGGGAGCTGTTTTTT. It is translated as CASSRYPHSGSYVGELFF. V usage is TRBV5-1 and J usage is TRBJ2-2, with a tentative D call TRBD2 (5 bases). Germline V gene lookup returns CDR1 SGHRS and CDR2 YFSETQ. CDR3 size: 18 residues. V was shortened by 4 bases and J by 7 bases, with 26 bases between the two germline ends.